Shown below are 8 T cell receptor beta chains from a single sample sequenced in a study of identical twins. TCRdb reprocessed the 5' RACE reads with MiXCR, giving one entry per CDR3 protein. Of hundreds of thousands of distinct CDR3 sequences in the sample, roughly 10% were seen once. The same data also went into a second study, on yellow fever vaccine responses in identical twins.

Sequenced sample: CD8+ T cells sorted from blood. The source is a woman aged 18-29 years in good health.

In its sample, this clonotype was seen a few times. The J gene is TRBJ2-7, the V gene TRBV5-1; D ambiguous. Germline CDR1 SGHRS, CDR2 YFSETQ. Trimming stripped 0 bases from V and 2 bases from J, with 12 bases between. CDR3 length: 15 amino acids. CDR3 residues: CASSLGASSTYEQYF. The DNA of the CDR3 is TGCGCCAGCAGCTTGGGTGCCAGTAGTACCTACGAGCAGTACTTC. The full variable domain, its missing parts supplied by reference TRBV5-1 and TRBJ2-7, is KAGVTQTPRYLIKTRGQQVTLSCSPISGHRSVSWYQQTPGQGLQFLFEYFSETQRNKGNFPGRFSGRQFSNSRSEMNVSTLELGDSALYLCASSLGASSTYEQYFGPGTRLTVT.

CDR3 in amino acids: CATSDLGGTAYNEQFF. Written as DNA, the CDR3 is TGTGCCACCAGTGATTTGGGCGGGACGGCCTACAATGAGCAGTTCTTC. V usage is TRBV24-1 and J usage is TRBJ2-1; D might be TRBD2 (6 bases). Germline assignment: CDR1 KGHDR and CDR2 SFDVKD. This CDR3 region has 16 residues. V was pared by 0 bases and J by 2 bases, with 10 bases between.

This clonotype was found a few times. The V call is TRBV12-3 or TRBV12-4, the J call TRBJ2-3; D remains ambiguous. V lost 7 bases and J lost 4, with 12 bases in between. The CDR3 runs to 13 residues. This chain's CDR3 is CASTTYGADTQYF. DNA of the CDR3: TGTGCCAGCACCACTTATGGGGCAGATACGCAGTATTTT.

V is TRBV28 and J is TRBJ2-7; TRBD1 agrees at 8 bases. This CDR3 has 16 amino acids. In germline, CDR1 is MDHEN, CDR2 SYDVKM. The V and J ends lost 6 bases and 2 bases, in that order; junction bases with no gene match: 12. The CDR3 region is CASRPSRTGRPYEQYF. CDR3 DNA sequence: TGTGCCAGCAGGCCAAGCCGGACAGGGAGACCCTACGAGCAGTACTTC. Complete variable domain (other parts from reference TRBV28 and TRBJ2-7): DVKVTQSSRYLVKRTGEKVFLECVQDMDHENMFWYRQDPGLGLRLIYFSYDVKMKEKGDIPEGYSVSREKKERFSLILESASTNQTSMYLCASRPSRTGRPYEQYFGPGTRLTVT.

This clonotype was seen at least ten times. J is TRBJ2-3 and V is TRBV28; D might be TRBD2 (6 bases). The V and J ends lost 0 bases and 2 bases respectively, with 9 bases between them. The CDR3 has 15 residues. Per the germline V gene, CDR1 is MDHEN and CDR2 is SYDVKM. The DNA for the CDR3 is TGTGCCAGCAGTTTATGGGGGGACTCCACAGATACGCAGTATTTT. Translated: CASSLWGDSTDTQYF.

This clonotype has only a few counts. The rearrangement links TRBV4-2 to TRBJ2-6; 7 nucleotides line up with TRBD1. The germline V gene has CDR1 LGHNA and CDR2 YNFKEQ. The CDR3 runs to 19 residues. V trimming: 0 bases; J trimming: 2 bases; junction bases outside the gene matches: 10. Here the CDR3 DNA reads TGTGCCAGCAGCCAAGACGGCAGGGGGTACCTGACTGGGGCCAACGTCCTGACTTTC. Translated, it gives CASSQDGRGYLTGANVLTF.

This clonotype was picked up many times. The genes are TRBV5-1 and TRBJ2-5; 11 bases line up with TRBD1. The CDR3 is 14 residues long. Trimming cost V 4 bases and J 3 bases; bases outside gene matches: 2. CDR1 and CDR2 from the germline V gene are SGHRS and YFSETQ. The CDR3 DNA sequence: TGCGCCAGCAGCCCGGGACAGGGGGAAGAGACCCAGTACTTC. It is translated as CASSPGQGEETQYF.

This clonotype showed up many times. The chain has TRBV7-6 and TRBJ1-4; 9 positions agree with TRBD1. V gave up 2 bases and J gave up 8 bases; unmatched junction bases: 9. The CDR3 has 16 amino acids. The germline V gene has CDR1 SGHVS and CDR2 FNYEAQ. The DNA for the CDR3 is TGTGCCAGCAGCTTACGCCCGGGACAGGGAGACGAAAAACTGTTTTTT. Its protein product is CASSLRPGQGDEKLFF.